This entry lists 13 T cell receptor beta chains sequenced from one sample in a study of blood T cells in healthy people across ages. Through a sample-barcoded 5' primer and a J-beta primer mix, a second PCR was run for roughly 6 to 12 cycles. TCRdb recomputed calls from the 5' RACE reads with MiXCR, one row per CDR3 protein. Of around 1.5 million distinct CDR3 sequences listed, roughly 59% were seen once; the top ten hold 5.5% to 8%. Sequencing was performed on blood. The receptors come from a man between 18 and 29 years old in good health.

The rearrangement uses TRBV9 and TRBJ1-2, with 7 bases matching TRBD1. CDR1 is SGDLS, CDR2 YYNGEE, per germline. The CDR3 spans 18 residues. J was trimmed by 4 bases and V by 0 bases; bases with no gene match: 15. In DNA form, the CDR3 reads TGTGCCAGCAGCGTAGGCCCTTTTACAGGGGAAGGGGTCTATGGCTACACCTTC. This sequence encodes CASSVGPFTGEGVYGYTF. Looking up the rest from reference TRBV9 and TRBJ1-2 gives the full variable domain: DSGVTQTPKHLITATGQRVTLRCSPRSGDLSVYWYQQSLDQGLQFLIQYYNGEERAKGNILERFSAQQFPDLHSELNLSSLELGDSALYFCASSVGPFTGEGVYGYTFGSGTRLTVV.

The chain is built from TRBV3-1 and TRBJ2-2; possibly TRBD2 for D (5 bases). The CDR3 consists of 15 residues. Between the trimmed V and J ends, which lost 1 base and 7 bases, there was a span of 13 bases. Germline assignment: CDR1 LGHDT and CDR2 YNNKEL (reference sequence). The CDR3 loop is CASSQAIGLLGELFF. In DNA form, the CDR3 reads TGTGCCAGCAGCCAAGCTATCGGACTCCTCGGGGAGCTGTTTTTT.

The rearrangement uses TRBV27 and TRBJ2-5; D ambiguous. CDR1 MNHEY and CDR2 SMNVEV come from the germline V gene (reference sequence). Trimming pared 6 bases from V and 11 bases from J, leaving 22 bases between. The CDR3 sequence is 14 residues long. The CDR3 spells CASRHNLGQHEQYF. In DNA, the CDR3 is TGTGCCAGCAGGCACAATTTAGGGCAACATGAGCAGTACTTC.

The chain joins TRBV2 to TRBJ1-6, with D maybe TRBD1 (6 bases). The V gene's germline CDR1 is SNHLY and CDR2 FYNNEI. This CDR3 is built from 18 residues. Between the trimmed V and J ends, which lost 4 bases and 2 bases, there was a span of 18 bases. The CDR3 here is CASSVQGPFGAYNSPLHF. In DNA form, the CDR3 reads TGTGCCAGCAGTGTTCAGGGGCCCTTCGGGGCCTATAATTCACCCCTCCACTTT.

The rearrangement links TRBV29-1 to TRBJ1-2; D might be TRBD1 (6 bases). CDR1 is SQVTM, CDR2 ANQGSEA, per germline. The CDR3 covers 15 residues. V was pared by 3 bases and J by 6 bases, with 20 bases between. The CDR3 DNA is TGCAGCGTTGATCCAGTGGGGGGCTATTCGGATGGCTACACCTTC. It yields the protein CSVDPVGGYSDGYTF. Full variable domain (rest looked up from reference TRBV29-1 and TRBJ1-2): SAVISQKPSRDICQRGTSLTIQCQVDSQVTMMFWYRQQPGQSLTLIATANQGSEATYESGFVIDKFPISRPNLTFSTLTVSNMSPEDSSIYLCSVDPVGGYSDGYTFGSGTRLTVV.

The CDR3: CASSSHQIGTSYNEQFF. The CDR3 nucleotides are TGTGCCAGCAGTTCCCATCAGATCGGGACTTCCTACAATGAGCAGTTCTTC. The chain has TRBV6-2 or TRBV6-3 and TRBJ2-1; TRBD2 is a possible D gene (6 bases). Germline lookup yields CDR1 MNHEY and CDR2 SVGEGT. This CDR3 is built from 17 residues. V lost 4 bases and J 1 base, leaving 17 bases between the germline ends.

This clonotype occurred many times. The chain employs TRBV6-2 or TRBV6-3 and TRBJ2-1; D not certain. Germline CDR1 and CDR2: MNHEY and SVGEGT. V gave up 2 bases and J gave up 0 bases, with 8 bases separating them. The CDR3 extends over 15 amino acids. CDR3 protein: CASSYGEASYNEQFF. The CDR3 DNA follows: TGTGCCAGCAGTTACGGTGAGGCCTCCTACAATGAGCAGTTCTTC.

Of note for this clonotype: This may arise from a read error, as a much more abundant clone is one base away. The chain couples TRBV4-1 to TRBJ2-1; TRBD2 aligns across 12 bases. This CDR3 comprises 16 residues. The germline V gene encodes CDR1 MGHRA and CDR2 YSYEKL. The CDR3 DNA is TGCACCAGCAGCCCTCGCCGACTAGCGGGAGATAATGAGCAGTTCTTC. Protein sequence: CTSSPRRLAGDNEQFF.

V usage is TRBV20-1 and J usage is TRBJ1-1; D call uncertain. The CDR3 runs 12 residues. In germline, CDR1 is DFQATT, CDR2 SNEGSKA (reference sequence). V was cut by 4 bases and J by 7 bases, with 13 bases left in between. In DNA, the CDR3 is TGCAGTGCTACAATCTTGAGGAGTGAAGCTTTCTTT. Translation gives CSATILRSEAFF.

This clonotype was detected a few times. The genes are TRBV4-1 and TRBJ2-1, with unresolved D. Trimming shortened V by 5 bases and J by 13 bases, and 21 bases separated the two germline ends. Germline CDR1 reads MGHRA; CDR2 reads YSYEKL. CDR3 length: 14 residues. CDR3 in DNA: TGCGCCAGCAGCTTAACCACCTCCGGGCACCCACAGTTCTTC. Its protein is CASSLTTSGHPQFF.

The chain combines TRBV12-5 with TRBJ2-5; 14 bases are a match to TRBD2. CDR3 length equals 17 residues. Germline trimming cut 3 bases from V and 5 bases from J; bases unmatched to any gene: 8. The germline V gene encodes CDR1 LGHNT and CDR2 FRNRAP. The CDR3 loop reads CASGFSGTSGSLETQYF. In nucleotides, the CDR3 is TGTGCTAGTGGTTTTTCGGGGACTAGCGGGAGTTTGGAGACCCAGTACTTC.

This clonotype was picked up one time. The V call is TRBV6-5, the J call TRBJ2-7; 9 bases are shared with TRBD2. This CDR3 spans 18 amino acids. The ends lost 1 base at V and 4 bases at J; junction bases unmatched: 14. From germline, CDR1 is MNHEY and CDR2 SVGAGI. The CDR3 nucleotides are TGTGCCAGCAGTTACTGGGCAATCGCGGGGGGGGGCATTTACGAGCAGTACTTC. Residues: CASSYWAIAGGGIYEQYF.

This chain connects TRBV5-6 to TRBJ1-5, with D hard to call. Trimming took 0 bases from V and 7 from J, leaving 11 bases between them. CDR3 length: 14 amino acids. The germline CDR1 and CDR2 sequences are SGHDT and YYEEEE. In DNA, the CDR3 is TGTGCCAGCAGCTTGGGCGGGGTCCAGCAGCCCCAGCATTTT. Its protein is CASSLGGVQQPQHF.